This TCR beta chain was identified during a study of T cell changes during pregnancy in multiple sclerosis. The CDR3 contains 14 residues. Germline CDR1 is MNHEY and CDR2 is SVGAGI. V was clipped by 5 bases and J by 1 base; unmatched bases: 2. Profiled with immunoSEQ multiplex PCR; TCRdb holds only in-frame clones, not every one. The data show tens of thousands of clones, around nine tenths seen once. The rearrangement uses TRBV6-5 and TRBJ1-1; 9 bases agree with TRBD1. The receptor was derived from a female donor in good health, enrolled as a control in a pregnancy study. The sample was peripheral blood, taken in the first trimester of pregnancy. The CDR3 spells CASSRGQGNTEAFF. For the CDR3, the DNA is TGTGCCAGCAGTCGGGGACAGGGGAACACTGAAGCTTTCTTT.